This T cell receptor (beta chain) was retrieved from a study of high-grade serous ovarian cancer treatment subgroups. Study as a whole: Samples averaged approximately 14,000 reads and roughly 7,500 unique TCR beta rearrangements.

Study-level findings and limits: Repertoire similarity ranged about 0.095 to 0.79 between tumors of one patient. TCR relatedness rose with neoantigen level and trended with mutation load.

V trimming: 7 bases; J trimming: 2 bases; junction bases outside the gene matches: 7. In germline, CDR1 is SNHLY, CDR2 FYNNEI. This CDR3 region has 15 residues. The tumor samples were collected prior to definitive surgery or chemotherapy. The assay was immunoSEQ multiplex PCR, and TCRdb's table has in-frame clones only and misses some. In the table there are about 5,200 clones, about 78% of which are singletons. Details on this clone: Its matching antigen is unknown.

The source material was tumor tissue. The clonotype was recovered from a human donor with high-grade serous ovarian cancer. The chain employs TRBV2 and TRBJ2-2, with 7 bases matching TRBD1. DNA for the CDR3: TGTGCCAGCATCTGGGGGACAGTAAACACCGGGGAGCTGTTTTTT. Residues: CASIWGTVNTGELFF.